These 27 T cell receptor beta chains came from one sample sequenced in a study of glioma-infiltrating T cells (dated by TCRdb to the mid-2010s). Sequencing was performed on an Illumina MiSeq. The iRepertoire nested amplicon-rescue multiplex PCR (arm-PCR) platform was used to amplify TCR alpha and beta CDR3 regions from RNA. TCRdb reprocessed the public reads (quality trimming at Q25 with fastp, clone calling with MiXCR) and kept in-frame beta chains. Duplicate CDR3 protein sequences are folded into a single record with the most common DNA and genes. Recorded for this sample are roughly 200,000 distinct CDR3 sequences; over 30% of them occurred a single time. Over 20% of the sample rests with the top ten. The sequencing input was glioma tissue, nonneoplastic brain tissue, or PBMCs (not recorded which). These receptors all come from a human donor with low-grade glioma or glioblastoma, undergoing nonglioma brain surgery, or in good health (not recorded which).

The rearrangement joins TRBV29-1 to TRBJ2-5; no firm D call. The length of the CDR3 is 14 residues. V was trimmed by 5 bases and J by 0 bases, leaving 13 bases between them. The germline CDR1 and CDR2 sequences are SQVTM and ANQGSEA. The CDR3 sequence: CSVYTTEYQETQYF. The CDR3 coding sequence is TGCAGCGTTTATACGACCGAGTACCAAGAGACCCAGTACTTC.

Of note for this clonotype: This clone may be a read error of a much larger clone one base away. The chain recombines TRBV11-2 with TRBJ2-7, with TRBD2 identical over 12 bases. Germline assignment: CDR1 SGHAT and CDR2 FQNNGV. J lost 3 bases, V lost 5 bases, and 2 bases had no gene match. This CDR3 is 14 amino acids long. The DNA of the CDR3 is TGTGCCAGCAGCAGACTAGCGGGAGACTACGAGCAGTACTTC. It codes for CASSRLAGDYEQYF.

Turning to this clonotype: Since a much larger clone is just one base distant, this may be a read error. The chain links TRBV6-1 to TRBJ2-2, with unresolved D. Germline values: CDR1 MNHNS, CDR2 SASEGT. The length of the CDR3 is 16 residues. CDR3 in DNA: TGTGCCAGCCGTAGTAGGGCAGGCCAGAACACCAGGGAGCTGTTTTTT. This gives the protein CASRSRAGQNTRELFF.

Turning to this clonotype: A much larger clone lies a single base off, so this may be a read error. The chain is built from TRBV19 and TRBJ2-7; D remains ambiguous. CDR1 and CDR2 from the germline V gene are LNHDA and SQIVND (reference sequence). The CDR3 length is 13 residues. V was pared by 6 bases and J by 1 base, with 10 bases between. The CDR3 reads CASRQPGSYEQYF. CDR3 nucleotides: TGTGCCAGTAGACAGCCCGGATCCTACGAGCAGTACTTC.

With regard to this clonotype: Because the CDR3's place on the DNA is in doubt, the DNA is left out and the CDR3 is given as listed by TCRdb. The rearrangement uses TRBV27 and TRBJ1-1. Germline assignment: CDR1 MNHEY and CDR2 SMNVEV (reference sequence). The CDR3 is 18 amino acids in total, end residues counted. CDR3: CASYFCASRSGTGAEAFF.

In this sample, this clonotype turned up many times. The J gene is TRBJ1-2, the V gene TRBV29-1; perhaps TRBD1 as D (5 bases). This CDR3 contains 12 residues. Germline CDR1 reads SQVTM; CDR2 reads ANQGSEA. V lost 3 bases and J lost 5, with 10 bases in between. In nucleotides, the CDR3 is TGCAGCGTTGACGGGGGTCGGTATGGCTACACCTTC. It yields the protein CSVDGGRYGYTF.

This clonotype was seen ten or more times. This chain uses TRBV28 with TRBJ1-5, with TRBD1 as a possible D gene (6 bases). Germline V gene sequence: CDR1 MDHEN, CDR2 SYDVKM. Between the trimmed V and J ends, which lost 8 bases and 4 bases, there was a span of 21 bases. The CDR3 totals 16 residues. CDR3 protein: CASGERGRGSNQPQHF. The CDR3 nucleotides read TGTGCCAGCGGGGAGAGGGGGAGAGGTTCAAATCAGCCCCAGCATTTT.

This clonotype was observed at least ten times. J is TRBJ2-3 and V is TRBV3-1; 9 nucleotides match TRBD1. CDR3 size: 13 residues. From germline, CDR1 is LGHDT and CDR2 YNNKEL (reference sequence). Losses at the gene ends were 7 bases for V and 4 bases for J; bases not matched to a gene: 3. CDR3: CASTDRGADTQYF. CDR3 nucleotides: TGTGCCAGCACGGACAGGGGCGCAGATACGCAGTATTTT.

There are many counts of this clonotype. The rearrangement joins TRBV6-1 to TRBJ2-1; 7 bases are shared with TRBD2. CDR3 length equals 13 residues. In germline, CDR1 is MNHNS, CDR2 SASEGT. J was trimmed by 4 bases and V by 10 bases; bases with no gene match: 7. CDR3 sequence: CAMGGRLYNEQFF. The DNA for the CDR3 is TGTGCCATGGGCGGGAGACTATACAATGAGCAGTTCTTC.

With respect to this clonotype: A much larger clone differs by one base, so this may be a read error. The V gene is TRBV7-2, the J gene TRBJ1-2; D unclear. Trimming left V 3 bases short and J 7 bases short, with 15 bases between. The germline V gene has CDR1 SGHTA and CDR2 FQGNSA. The CDR3 runs 14 residues. CDR3 coding DNA: TGTGCCAGCAGCTTCTCTTTAATGGCCTGTGGCTACACCTTC. Translation: CASSFSLMACGYTF.

This clonotype was counted between two and nine times. V and J are TRBV19 and TRBJ2-7, with 10 bases that match TRBD1. CDR3 size: 16 residues. Germline V gene data show CDR1 as LNHDA and CDR2 as SQIVND (reference sequence). With 3 bases clipped from V and 7 bases from J, the junction kept 12 bases outside the gene matches. The CDR3 protein is CASSIASGTGAREQYF. The CDR3 DNA reads TGTGCCAGTAGTATTGCTTCCGGGACAGGGGCGAGGGAGCAGTACTTC.

The V gene is TRBV4-1, the J gene TRBJ2-3; a possible D gene is TRBD2 (6 bases). Trimming left V 6 bases short and J 2 bases short, with 15 bases between. Germline V gene sequence: CDR1 MGHRA, CDR2 YSYEKL. The CDR3 is made up of 15 amino acids. CDR3 coding DNA: TGCGCCAGCAGGCAAATAGGGACTTCCACAGATACGCAGTATTTT. It translates to CASRQIGTSTDTQYF.

The V gene is TRBV3-1, the J gene TRBJ1-1, with D tentatively TRBD1 (6 bases). The V gene's germline CDR1 is LGHDT and CDR2 YNNKEL (reference sequence). The CDR3 loop spans 14 amino acids. The V end was cut by 5 bases, the J end by 7 bases, with 17 bases between. The chain's CDR3 is CASSKVGGRNEAFF. CDR3 DNA sequence: TGTGCCAGCAGCAAAGTGGGGGGCAGGAATGAAGCTTTCTTT.

This clonotype was observed many times. This sequence joins TRBV27 and TRBJ2-7; D may be TRBD1 (6 bases). Between the trimmed V and J ends, which lost 2 bases and 2 bases, there was a span of 10 bases. The CDR3 has 14 residues. From germline, CDR1 is MNHEY and CDR2 SMNVEV (reference sequence). CDR3 residues: CASSLPGETYEQYF. The CDR3 DNA follows: TGTGCCAGCAGTTTACCAGGGGAAACCTACGAGCAGTACTTC.

This clonotype was observed at least ten times. CDR3 nucleotides: TGTGCCAGCAGCCCGGACTTCTCCCCCTCCTACGAGCAGTACTTC. Amino acids: CASSPDFSPSYEQYF. V usage is TRBV7-2 and J usage is TRBJ2-7, with D maybe TRBD2 (5 bases). The V end lost 5 bases, the J end lost 0 bases, and 14 bases lay between the germline ends. This CDR3 is built from 15 residues. In germline, CDR1 is SGHTA, CDR2 FQGNSA.

This clonotype was seen ten or more times. The CDR3 loop is CSAQRAGVRSYEQYF. The DNA for the CDR3 is TGCAGTGCCCAACGGGCGGGAGTAAGGTCCTACGAGCAGTACTTC. The gene calls are TRBV20-1 and TRBJ2-7; 7 positions match TRBD2. This CDR3 is 15 amino acids long. V was pared by 6 bases and J by 1 base, with 12 bases of the junction left unmatched. CDR1 and CDR2 (germline): DFQATT, SNEGSKA (reference sequence).

The rearrangement joins TRBV4-2 to TRBJ1-3; D perhaps matches TRBD1 (5 bases). Trimming removed 0 bases at V and 4 bases at J, with 16 bases between. The CDR3 runs to 17 residues. Germline CDR1 reads LGHNA; CDR2 reads YNFKEQ. The CDR3 spells CASSQDKRPWGGNTIYF. CDR3 nucleotide sequence: TGTGCCAGCAGCCAAGATAAGAGACCGTGGGGGGGAAACACCATATATTTT.

This clonotype was recorded many times. The J gene is TRBJ1-3, the V gene TRBV19; D uncertain. V was shortened by 7 bases and J by 4 bases, with 8 bases between the two germline ends. Looked up from germline, CDR1 is LNHDA and CDR2 is SQIVND (reference sequence). The CDR3 covers 12 residues. The CDR3 bases are TGTGCCAGTACGCCGGCCGGAAACACCATATATTTT. This codes for CASTPAGNTIYF.

This clonotype was found many times. The chain recombines TRBV4-1 with TRBJ1-4; 9 bases match TRBD1. This CDR3 region has 16 residues. The germline CDR1 and CDR2 sequences are MGHRA and YSYEKL. The junction had 6 bases not matched to a gene; V was cut back by 0 bases and J by 7 bases. In DNA form, the CDR3 reads TGCGCCAGCAGCCAAGATCGGGGGACAGGGCGTGAAAAACTGTTTTTT. As protein: CASSQDRGTGREKLFF.

This clonotype occurred a few times. The chain employs TRBV29-1 and TRBJ2-2; 7 positions match TRBD1. The length of the CDR3 is 14 residues. Germline V gene data show CDR1 as SQVTM and CDR2 as ANQGSEA. The V segment lost 8 bases and the J segment 0 bases; nucleotides outside the gene matches: 6. DNA of the CDR3: TGCAGCCGATCTGACAGGGCGAACACCGGGGAGCTGTTTTTT. Translated: CSRSDRANTGELFF.

This clonotype was seen ten or more times. The genes are TRBV6-2 or TRBV6-3 and TRBJ2-3; unclear D gene. This CDR3 has 15 residues. Trimming removed 0 bases at V and 0 bases at J, with 7 bases between. CDR1 is MNHEY and CDR2 is SVGEGT in the germline V gene. The CDR3 reads CASSYSPSSTDTQYF. The DNA for the CDR3 is TGTGCCAGCAGTTACTCCCCAAGTAGCACAGATACGCAGTATTTT.

This clonotype occurred once. This could be a read error, since a much larger clone is one nucleotide away. This chain joins TRBV27 and TRBJ2-3; 12 bases agree with TRBD2. V lost 5 bases, J lost 1 base, and 10 bases stayed unmatched. Germline-derived CDR1 and CDR2 are MNHEY and SMNVEV (reference sequence). CDR3 length equals 18 residues. CDR3 nucleotide sequence: TGTGCCAGCAGTCTCGAGAGAGGACTAGCGGGACGCACAGATACGCAGTATTTT. Protein sequence: CASSLERGLAGRTDTQYF.

On this clonotype itself: A junction boundary mismatches the germline segment, possibly from a read error. The chain carries TRBV3-1 and TRBJ2-2; 8 bases agree with TRBD1. Per germline, CDR1 LGHDT and CDR2 YNNKEL (reference sequence). This CDR3 has 14 residues. CDR3 in amino acids: CASTPLAATGELSF. DNA for the CDR3: TGTGCCAGCACCCCTCTGGCGGCGACAGGGGAGCTGTCTTTT.

As to this clonotype: At one end, the junction sequence differs from germline, possibly due to a read error. The chain joins TRBV27 to TRBJ2-7; 7 nucleotides match TRBD2. The germline V gene has CDR1 MNHEY and CDR2 SMNVEV (reference sequence). The CDR3 has 14 residues. The CDR3 coding sequence is TGTGCCAGAGGTCCCCCAGGGAGGGTGTACGAGAAGTACTTC. Its translation is CARGPPGRVYEKYF.

This clonotype was found once. This rearrangement joins TRBV20-1 to TRBJ1-1; weak D call: TRBD1 (6 bases). Germline CDR1 DFQATT, CDR2 SNEGSKA (reference sequence). V lost 3 bases, J lost 6 bases, and 17 bases lay in between. There are 14 residues in the CDR3. The CDR3, as DNA: TGCAGTGCTAGCTACGGGACAACAACTTCTGAAGCTTTCTTT. This codes for CSASYGTTTSEAFF.

The table lists this clonotype with many counts. This chain's CDR3 is CASREMGRGNNEQFF. CDR3 DNA: TGTGCCAGCCGAGAAATGGGGCGGGGGAACAATGAGCAGTTCTTC. The chain links TRBV6-1 to TRBJ2-1, with 7 bases aligning to TRBD2. The CDR3 contains 15 residues. Germline V gene data show CDR1 as MNHNS and CDR2 as SASEGT. J lost 5 bases, V lost 8 bases, and 12 bases had no gene match.

This clonotype appeared a few times. The chain couples TRBV3-1 to TRBJ2-5; possibly TRBD2 for D (5 bases). Germline assignment: CDR1 LGHDT and CDR2 YNNKEL (reference sequence). The CDR3 contains 15 residues. Trimming stripped 1 base from V and 5 bases from J, with 14 bases between. The CDR3 sequence: CASSQAALSGETQYF. Here the CDR3 DNA reads TGTGCCAGCAGCCAAGCTGCTCTGTCGGGGGAGACCCAGTACTTC.